This T cell receptor beta chain is from a study of cytomegalovirus exposure and HLA in healthy donors. Notes on the study in general: V segments that were indistinguishable, TRBV6-2 and TRBV6-3 among them, were omitted from analysis. Sequences of the TCR beta chain were said to predict the HLA-A and HLA-B alleles of most subjects accurately. Later analysis identified a missense DCLRE1C variant that was linked to TCR beta V- and J-gene trimming. The Asian-associated ancestry cluster reportedly had fewer N-insertions than the approximately 670-donor mean in a later analysis.

Use of 60 Vbeta and 13 Jbeta primers characterized the PCR. Using immunoSEQ multiplex PCR, the repertoire was profiled, and TCRdb retains in-frame clones only, with some absent. Its table records fewer than 150,000 clones. As to this clone: Its antigen is still unknown.

V was trimmed by 5 bases and J by 8 bases, leaving 11 bases between them. Germline V lookup: CDR1 SGHTA, CDR2 FQGNSA. The CDR3 has 12 amino acids. This chain uses TRBV7-2 with TRBJ2-3, with D maybe TRBD2 (5 bases). This clonotype was obtained from a woman aged 55-70 years in good health and CMV-seronegative. The sequenced sample consisted of PBMCs. The CDR3 DNA reads as TGTGCCAGCAGCAGAAGGGAGCGTACGCAGTATTTT. Encoded protein: CASSRRERTQYF.